The 13 T cell receptor beta chains below were found in one sample sequenced in a study of cytomegalovirus exposure and HLA in healthy donors. Data came from immunoSEQ multiplex PCR; TCRdb stores just in-frame clones and leaves some out. The table lists fewer than 200,000 clones, about 90% of them singletons. The sample was PBMCs. Source of these receptors: a woman aged 18-29 years in good health and CMV-seropositive.

The chain employs TRBV13 and TRBJ2-7, with 7 nucleotides matching TRBD1. The length of the CDR3 is 14 residues. Germline CDR1 PRHDT, CDR2 FYEKMQ (reference sequence). V shed 4 bases, J shed 2 bases, and the junction held 5 bases outside the gene matches. CDR3 region: CASSSGTATYEQYF. The CDR3 DNA follows: TGTGCCAGCAGCTCCGGGACAGCGACCTACGAGCAGTACTTC.

The gene calls are TRBV15 and TRBJ2-6, with 8 bases aligning to TRBD1. The CDR3 totals 19 residues. Germline V gene sequence: CDR1 LNHNV, CDR2 YYDKDF (reference sequence). V lost 1 base and J lost 3; bases outside the gene matches: 11. The CDR3 DNA is TGTGCCACCAGCAGAGGCTCGTTGACAGGGGTTTATGGGGCCAACGTCCTGACTTTC. Amino acid sequence: CATSRGSLTGVYGANVLTF.

CDR3 DNA: TGTGCCAGCAGTGGGGGGCGCTCTGGGGCCAACGTCCTGACTTTC. The encoded protein is CASSGGRSGANVLTF. The rearrangement uses TRBV2 and TRBJ2-6; tentatively, D is TRBD1 (6 bases). The CDR3 loop spans 15 amino acids. Trimming removed 4 bases from V and 0 bases from J, with 7 bases in between. Germline V lookup: CDR1 SNHLY, CDR2 FYNNEI.

This chain joins TRBV5-4 and TRBJ1-1; no clear D. This CDR3 region has 12 residues. Trimming left V 0 bases short and J 4 bases short, with 4 bases between. CDR1 SGHNT and CDR2 YYREEE come from the germline V gene (reference sequence). CDR3 nucleotide sequence: TGTGCCAGCAGCTTGGGTAGCACTGAAGCTTTCTTT. Protein sequence: CASSLGSTEAFF. The full variable domain, with the rest looked up from reference TRBV5-4 and TRBJ1-1, is ETGVTQSPTHLIKTRGQQVTLRCSSQSGHNTVSWYQQALGQGPQFIFQYYREEENGRGNFPPRFSGLQFPNYSSELNVNALELDDSALYLCASSLGSTEAFFGQGTRLTVV.

This chain joins TRBV2 and TRBJ1-1, with D tentatively TRBD1 (6 bases). The CDR3 has 14 residues. V lost 3 bases and J lost 3, with 11 bases in between. Germline CDR1 SNHLY, CDR2 FYNNEI. DNA for the CDR3: TGTGCCAGCAGTGATTCAGGGGCCCACACTGAAGCTTTCTTT. This gives the protein CASSDSGAHTEAFF. Drawing the rest from reference TRBV2 and TRBJ1-1, the complete variable domain is EPEVTQTPSHQVTQMGQEVILRCVPISNHLYFYWYRQILGQKVEFLVSFYNNEISEKSEIFDDQFSVERPDGSNFTLKIRSTKLEDSAMYFCASSDSGAHTEAFFGQGTRLTVV.

The chain uses TRBV30 and TRBJ2-1, with TRBD2 matching over 10 bases. J gave up 4 bases and V 2 bases, and 5 bases lay outside the gene matches. The CDR3 runs 15 residues. Germline V gene lookup returns CDR1 GTSNPN and CDR2 SVGIG (reference sequence). The CDR3 DNA follows: TGTGCCTGGAGTTGGAGCGGGGGGGATTACAATGAGCAGTTCTTC. Translated: CAWSWSGGDYNEQFF.

The CDR3 spells CASSPRGQEKTQYF. Written as DNA, the CDR3 is TGTGCCAGCAGTCCCCGGGGACAGGAAAAGACCCAGTACTTC. The genes are TRBV28 and TRBJ2-5; 8 nucleotides match TRBD1. Losses at the gene ends were 5 bases for V and 6 bases for J; bases not matched to a gene: 8. The CDR3 covers 14 residues. Per the germline V gene, CDR1 is MDHEN and CDR2 is SYDVKM.

This rearrangement joins TRBV7-9 to TRBJ2-1, with D maybe TRBD2 (6 bases). Germline V gives CDR1 SEHNR, CDR2 FQNEAQ (reference sequence). The CDR3 spans 15 residues. Trimming took 3 bases from V and 3 from J, leaving 12 bases between them. DNA for the CDR3: TGTGCCAGCAGCTTTTTAGGGGACTTCTACAATGAGCAGTTCTTC. Translation: CASSFLGDFYNEQFF.

This chain joins TRBV28 and TRBJ1-1; 10 bases align to TRBD1. With 8 bases clipped from V and 4 bases from J, the junction kept 13 bases outside the gene matches. Germline CDR1 and CDR2: MDHEN and SYDVKM. CDR3 length: 16 residues. Here the CDR3 DNA reads TGTGCCAGCTCGGGACAGGGGTTTAAGGTCCGCACTGAAGCTTTCTTT. Its translation: CASSGQGFKVRTEAFF.

The chain has TRBV7-3 and TRBJ2-1; TRBD2 agrees at 10 bases. The CDR3 length is 16 residues. Germline assignment: CDR1 SGHTA and CDR2 FQGTGA. With 5 bases clipped from V and 2 bases from J, the junction kept 6 bases outside the gene matches. The CDR3 DNA reads as TGTGCCAGCAGCCCAAGTGGACTAGCGGCCTACAATGAGCAGTTCTTC. Its protein product is CASSPSGLAAYNEQFF.

This chain links TRBV13 with TRBJ2-1, with TRBD2 identical over 8 bases. The CDR3 sequence is 16 residues long. Germline CDR1 and CDR2: PRHDT and FYEKMQ (reference sequence). With V trimmed by 2 bases and J by 7 bases, 10 bases remained unmatched. The CDR3 bases are TGTGCCAGCAGCTTACCCCAGGGACTAGGCGGGAATGAGCAGTTCTTC. Translated: CASSLPQGLGGNEQFF.

The rearrangement links TRBV7-9 to TRBJ1-2, with 7 bases fitting TRBD1. This CDR3 region has 14 residues. Germline assignment: CDR1 SEHNR and CDR2 FQNEAQ (reference sequence). The J segment lost 8 bases and the V segment lost 4 bases, leaving 10 bases of the junction unmatched. CDR3 sequence reads: CASSSGQKKRGYTF. The CDR3 region has the DNA TGTGCCAGCAGCTCGGGACAGAAAAAGCGGGGCTACACCTTC.

Only one count was recorded for this clone. This sequence joins TRBV15 and TRBJ2-1; D might be TRBD1 (5 bases). The CDR3 totals 15 residues. The germline V gene encodes CDR1 LNHNV and CDR2 YYDKDF (reference sequence). Trimming took off 1 base at V and 2 bases at J, with 9 bases between the two ends. CDR3 region: CATSRVLGAYNEQFF. The CDR3, as DNA: TGTGCCACCAGCAGAGTATTAGGGGCCTACAATGAGCAGTTCTTC.